This T cell receptor (beta chain) was identified in a study of T cell responses to AZD1222 COVID-19 vaccine. With respect to this clone: What it recognizes is unknown.

Study-wide points: Donors in the cohort were predominantly white British and more often female, and clonal diversity was possibly underestimated. Seropositive AZD1222 recipients at baseline numbered only 6 or 7.

Data came from immunoSEQ multiplex PCR; TCRdb stores just in-frame clones and leaves some out. Seen here are about 130,000 clones, roughly 84% observed once, and the top ten hold roughly 4.3%. Trimming took off 1 base at V and 0 bases at J, with 10 bases between the two ends. CDR1 MDHEN and CDR2 SYDVKM come from the germline V gene. The CDR3 is 16 amino acids. J is TRBJ1-3 and V is TRBV28; no reliable D call. The sequence derives from an adult in good health. This specimen consisted of peripheral blood, obtained on day 0 of AZD1222 vaccination. The CDR3 sequence: CASSLFRPNSGNTIYF. DNA for the CDR3: TGTGCCAGCAGTTTATTCCGACCAAACTCTGGAAACACCATATATTTT.